The rows below give T cell receptor beta chains drawn from one sample of a study of circulating and synovial CD4+ cells in juvenile arthritis. Produced via immunoSEQ multiplex PCR; TCRdb's table is partial and in-frame only. The sample contains about 34,000 clones, around 95% of which appear only once. The sequencing sample was made of CD4+ T cells from blood. The receptors come from a human donor with juvenile idiopathic arthritis. Both conserved end residues are part of each CDR3. A D gene is named only where the DNA matches it firmly. The size entry is marked missing in some rows and otherwise reads once, few, many or a size class.

size	D	J	V	DNA	CDR3
.	.	TRBJ2-7	TRBV5-4	TGTGCCAGCAGTGCGACGGTGGTAGCGGTTGGCGAGCAGTACTTC	CASSATVVAVGEQYF
.	.	TRBJ1-2	TRBV28	TGTGCCAGCAGTTTAGGCCCCCCGAATGGCTACACCTTC	CASSLGPPNGYTF
.	TRBD1	TRBJ2-7	TRBV2	TGTGCCAGCAGTTCAGGGGGATACGAGCAGTACTTC	CASSSGGYEQYF
.	TRBD2	TRBJ2-2	TRBV10-3	TGTGCCACCCTTAGCGGGAGGGCGGGCGGCACCGGGGAGCTGTTTTTT	CATLSGRAGGTGELFF
.	.	TRBJ1-1	TRBV30	TGTGCCTGGAGTCGGGAGGGTGAAGCTTTCTTT	CAWSREGEAFF
.	TRBD2	TRBJ2-1	TRBV10-3	TGTGCCATCAGGGCTAGCGGGGCCTACAATGAGCAGTTCTTC	CAIRASGAYNEQFF
.	.	TRBJ1-1	TRBV2	TGTGCCAGCAACCAGGAATTGACTGAAGCTTTCTTT	CASNQELTEAFF
.	TRBD1	TRBJ2-3	TRBV4-1	TGCGCCAGCAGCCAAGGGGCGGCGGGCAGGGGGACAGATACGCAGTATTTT	CASSQGAAGRGTDTQYF
once	TRBD1	TRBJ2-3	TRBV6-1	TGTGCCAGCAGCGTTGACAGGGCCCCAGATACGCAGTATTTT	CASSVDRAPDTQYF
.	TRBD2	TRBJ2-1	TRBV5-1	TGCGCCAGCAGCTTGGTGGGGACTAGCGGGACTGAGCAGTTCTTC	CASSLVGTSGTEQFF
.	.	TRBJ2-3	TRBV11-2	TGTGCCAGCAGCTTTGGACTGGGCGGCACAGATACGCAGTATTTT	CASSFGLGGTDTQYF
.	TRBD1	TRBJ1-1	TRBV5-1	TGCGCCAGCAGCTGGGATACAGGGGGGACTGAAGCTTTCTTT	CASSWDTGGTEAFF
.	.	TRBJ1-2	TRBV27	TGTGCCAGCAGACCTGGGGCTGTCTTTTATGGCTACACCTTC	CASRPGAVFYGYTF
.	TRBD1	TRBJ1-2	TRBV30	TGTGCCTGGGCGGGACAGAACTATGGCTACACCTTC	CAWAGQNYGYTF
once	.	TRBJ1-4	TRBV7-2	TGTGCCAGCAGCTTCGGACAGCTTCTTAATGAAAAACTGTTTTTT	CASSFGQLLNEKLFF
.	.	TRBJ1-2	TRBV7-2	TGTGCCAGCAGCTTAGCTGGACTTGGCTACACCTTC	CASSLAGLGYTF
.	.	TRBJ1-4	TRBV30	TGTGCCTGGAGTTTCAGGGGTTCTCCTAATGAAAAACTGTTTTTT	CAWSFRGSPNEKLFF
.	TRBD2	TRBJ2-3	TRBV10-3	TGTGCCATCAGACTAGCGGGCACAGATACGCAGTATTTT	CAIRLAGTDTQYF
.	.	TRBJ1-1	TRBV6-1	TGTGCCAGCAGTGGCGACAGACAGAACACTGAAGCTTTCTTT	CASSGDRQNTEAFF
.	.	TRBJ2-4	TRBV6-6	TGTGCCAGCAGTCACGCCGGGGGACTAGCCAAAAACATTCAGTACTTC	CASSHAGGLAKNIQYF
.	.	TRBJ1-1	TRBV6-1	TGTGCCAGCAGTGAGCAGGGAATGAACACTGAAGCTTTCTTT	CASSEQGMNTEAFF
.	TRBD2	TRBJ2-3	TRBV5-6	TGTGCCAGCAGCTACGGACTAGCGGGAGGAGGCGATACGCAGTATTTT	CASSYGLAGGGDTQYF
.	.	TRBJ1-2	TRBV7-3	TGTGCCAGCAGCCCTAAGCCACGGGGAGTCGGAGGCTACACCTTC	CASSPKPRGVGGYTF
once	.	TRBJ2-1	TRBV9	TGTGCCAGCACCCCGACTAGGTACTACAATGAGCAGTTCTTC	CASTPTRYYNEQFF
.	.	TRBJ1-1	TRBV30	TGTGCCTGGAGTGAAGGTTCGAGCGGCACTGAAGCTTTCTTT	CAWSEGSSGTEAFF
.	.	TRBJ1-2	TRBV5-6	TGTGCCAGCAGCAATCCCGGGGTTAACTATGGCTACACCTTC	CASSNPGVNYGYTF
.	TRBD1	TRBJ1-6	TRBV30	TGTGCCTGGACAGGGGGCAGTCCATACTATAATTCACCCCTCCACTTT	CAWTGGSPYYNSPLHF
.	.	TRBJ1-4	TRBV27	TGTGCCAGCAGTTCCCTCGGCGGGGGGCTAAAAGAAAAACTGTTTTTT	CASSSLGGGLKEKLFF
.	TRBD1	TRBJ2-7	TRBV4-3	TGCGCCAGCAGCCAAGAACAGGGGGCCCACTACGAGCAGTACTTC	CASSQEQGAHYEQYF
.	TRBD1	TRBJ2-1	TRBV5-4	TGTGCCAGCAGGGTGGGACAGACAAATGAGCAGTTCTTC	CASRVGQTNEQFF
.	TRBD2	TRBJ2-7	TRBV27	TGTGCCAGCAGTAGGGGAGGGCACTACGAGCAGTACTTC	CASSRGGHYEQYF
.	TRBD2	TRBJ2-1	TRBV13	TGTGCCAGCAGCTTACAGACTAGCCCCGCCTACAATGAGCAGTTCTTC	CASSLQTSPAYNEQFF
.	.	TRBJ1-2	TRBV28	TGTGCGGTGGTAAAGGGAGGGGCGGGCTACACCTTC	CAVVKGGAGYTF
.	TRBD2	TRBJ2-7	TRBV11-2	TGTGCCAGCAGCCTCGGACTAGCCGGCACCTACGAGCAGTACTTC	CASSLGLAGTYEQYF
once	.	TRBJ1-2	TRBV5-4	TGTGCCAGCAGCTTACCGGACGGGGACATCGATGGCTACACCTTC	CASSLPDGDIDGYTF
.	.	TRBJ1-2	TRBV11-2	TGTGCCAGCAGCTTTATGATCGGGACAAACGATGGCTACACCTTC	CASSFMIGTNDGYTF
.	.	TRBJ2-2	TRBV29-1	TGCAGCGTTGAAAAACAGGGAAGTCCCGGGGAGCTGTTTTTT	CSVEKQGSPGELFF
.	.	TRBJ1-2	TRBV5-6	TGTGCCAGCACCTTGGGGGGGCGGTTCTACACCTTC	CASTLGGRFYTF
.	.	TRBJ1-6	TRBV27	TGTGCCAGCGGCCTGAATTCACCCCTCCACTTT	CASGLNSPLHF
.	TRBD1	TRBJ2-7	TRBV28	TGTGCCAGCAGTTCTGGGACAGCCTTCTACGAGCAGTACTTC	CASSSGTAFYEQYF
.	TRBD1	TRBJ2-5	TRBV28	TGTGCCAGCAGCCCACTTGGGGACAGGCTAAAGACCCAGTACTTC	CASSPLGDRLKTQYF